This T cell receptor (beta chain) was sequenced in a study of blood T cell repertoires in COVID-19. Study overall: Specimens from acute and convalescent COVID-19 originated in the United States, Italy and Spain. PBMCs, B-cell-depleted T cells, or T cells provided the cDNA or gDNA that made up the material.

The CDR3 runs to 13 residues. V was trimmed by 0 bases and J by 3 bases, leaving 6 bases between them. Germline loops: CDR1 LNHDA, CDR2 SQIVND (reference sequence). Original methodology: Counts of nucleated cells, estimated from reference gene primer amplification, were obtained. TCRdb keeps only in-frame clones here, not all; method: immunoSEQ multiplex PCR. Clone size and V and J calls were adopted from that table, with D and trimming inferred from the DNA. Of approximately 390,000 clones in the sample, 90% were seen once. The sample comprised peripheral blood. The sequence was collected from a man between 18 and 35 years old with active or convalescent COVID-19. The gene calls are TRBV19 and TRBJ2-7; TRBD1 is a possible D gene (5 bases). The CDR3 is CASSIEDSYEQYF. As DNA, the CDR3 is TGTGCCAGTAGTATAGAAGACAGCTACGAGCAGTACTTC.